A selection of T cell receptor beta chains follows, all from one sample in a study of T cell responses to AZD1222 COVID-19 vaccine. Some clones are missing from TCRdb's copy, which holds only in-frame ones; the method was immunoSEQ multiplex PCR. The sample includes over 100,000 clones, 75% to 90% of them seen just once. The specimen comprised peripheral blood, sampled on day 0 of AZD1222 vaccination. All receptors come from an adult in good health. The CDR3 runs from the conserved cysteine through the conserved F or W. The order of the fields is CDR3 length, J gene, V gene, clone size, D gene, CDR3 protein, CDR3 DNA. D genes are given only for firm matches. Expanded clones get a size class; other rows say once, few or many, or leave the size out.

CDR3 length: 19; J gene: TRBJ2-1; V gene: TRBV4-2; clone size: -; D gene: -; CDR3 protein: CASSPGLVGGPSSYNEQFF; CDR3 DNA: TGTGCCAGCAGCCCTGGACTAGTGGGGGGCCCAAGCTCCTACAATGAGCAGTTCTTC
CDR3 length: 15; J gene: TRBJ1-1; V gene: TRBV5-6; clone size: once; D gene: -; CDR3 protein: CASSPTVWGDIEAFF; CDR3 DNA: TGTGCCAGCAGCCCGACCGTCTGGGGGGACATTGAAGCTTTCTTT
CDR3 length: 13; J gene: TRBJ1-3; V gene: TRBV29-1; clone size: -; D gene: -; CDR3 protein: CSVGGGAGNTIYF; CDR3 DNA: TGCAGCGTTGGAGGGGGGGCTGGAAACACCATATATTTT
CDR3 length: 17; J gene: TRBJ2-1; V gene: TRBV27; clone size: -; D gene: -; CDR3 protein: CASSFLGAGDGNNEQFF; CDR3 DNA: TGTGCCAGCAGTTTCCTAGGTGCAGGGGACGGTAACAATGAGCAGTTCTTC
CDR3 length: 15; J gene: TRBJ2-5; V gene: TRBV19; clone size: -; D gene: -; CDR3 protein: CASSISRGAGETQYF; CDR3 DNA: TGTGCCAGTAGTATAAGTCGGGGGGCAGGGGAGACCCAGTACTTC
CDR3 length: 15; J gene: TRBJ1-2; V gene: TRBV30; clone size: -; D gene: -; CDR3 protein: CAWSPPLSYGRGYTF; CDR3 DNA: TGTGCCTGGAGTCCACCATTATCCTACGGGAGGGGCTACACCTTC
CDR3 length: 18; J gene: TRBJ2-3; V gene: TRBV11-2; clone size: -; D gene: -; CDR3 protein: CASSLNPSGGTSTDTQYF; CDR3 DNA: TGTGCCAGCAGCTTAAATCCTAGTGGGGGAACTAGCACAGATACGCAGTATTTT
CDR3 length: 14; J gene: TRBJ2-7; V gene: TRBV11-2; clone size: once; D gene: TRBD2; CDR3 protein: CASRERHGRLEQYF; CDR3 DNA: TGTGCCAGCCGCGAGCGGCACGGGAGGCTTGAGCAGTACTTC
CDR3 length: 15; J gene: TRBJ2-2; V gene: TRBV6-5; clone size: -; D gene: TRBD1; CDR3 protein: CASNPGTGDTGELFF; CDR3 DNA: TGTGCCAGCAACCCCGGGACAGGGGACACCGGGGAGCTGTTTTTT
CDR3 length: 17; J gene: TRBJ2-2; V gene: TRBV9; clone size: -; D gene: -; CDR3 protein: CASSVALGGRGTGELFF; CDR3 DNA: TGTGCCAGCAGCGTAGCCCTCGGGGGTCGGGGCACCGGGGAGCTGTTTTTT
CDR3 length: 15; J gene: TRBJ1-6; V gene: TRBV3-1/TRBV3-2; clone size: -; D gene: TRBD1; CDR3 protein: CASSQETGGNSPLHF; CDR3 DNA: TGTGCCAGCAGCCAAGAAACAGGGGGCAATTCACCCCTCCACTTT